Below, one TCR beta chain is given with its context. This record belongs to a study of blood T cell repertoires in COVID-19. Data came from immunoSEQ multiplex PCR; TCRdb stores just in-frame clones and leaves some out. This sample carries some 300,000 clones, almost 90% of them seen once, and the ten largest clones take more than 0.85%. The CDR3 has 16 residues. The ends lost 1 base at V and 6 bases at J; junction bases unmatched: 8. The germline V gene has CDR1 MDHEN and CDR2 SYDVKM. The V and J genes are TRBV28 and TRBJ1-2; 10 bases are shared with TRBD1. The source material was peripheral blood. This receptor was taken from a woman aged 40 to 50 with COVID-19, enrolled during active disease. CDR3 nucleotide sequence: TGTGCCAGCAGTTTATCCCTAGGGGGACAGGGGAATGGCTACACCTTC. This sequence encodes CASSLSLGGQGNGYTF.